These T cell receptor beta chains were read from a single sample in a study of T-cell reconstitution after alpha-beta-depleted transplantation in children. TCRdb re-called the PCR reads with MiXCR, one entry per CDR3 protein. The sample gives hundreds of thousands of distinct CDR3 sequences, approximately 15% of which show up once; roughly two fifths is in the top ten. Sequencing was performed on PBMCs, mostly from graft donor cells, taken 360 days after TCRalphabeta/CD19-depleted stem cell transplant. These receptors originate from a male patient between 2 and 10 years old who had a stem cell transplant for acute lymphoblastic leukemia, so the T cells may come from the graft donor. CDR3s include the opening cysteine and the closing phenylalanine or tryptophan. The order of the fields is D gene, J gene, clone size, V gene, CDR3 protein, CDR3 DNA. The D gene is left open where the match is weak. The size entry is marked missing in some rows and otherwise reads once, few, many or a size class.

>TRBD1|TRBJ2-6|-|TRBV10-1
CASSGDRSGANVLTF
TGCGCCAGCAGTGGGGACAGGTCTGGGGCCAACGTCCTGACTTTC
>TRBD2|TRBJ2-1|-|TRBV9
CASSVAGGGSYNEQFF
TGTGCCAGCAGCGTAGCTGGGGGGGGCTCCTACAATGAGCAGTTCTTC
>-|TRBJ1-2|few|TRBV29-1
CSVVSGGDYGYTF
TGCAGCGTTGTGTCCGGGGGGGACTATGGCTACACCTTC
>-|TRBJ2-1|-|TRBV28
CASSLPGGNLNEQFF
TGTGCCAGCAGTTTACCGGGGGGCAATTTGAATGAGCAGTTCTTC
>-|TRBJ2-7|-|TRBV12-3/TRBV12-4
CASSTQVGAEQYF
TGTGCCAGCAGTACCCAGGTGGGTGCCGAGCAGTACTTC
>TRBD1|TRBJ1-4|few|TRBV20-1
CSAMAGGGGLGKLFF
TGCAGTGCTATGGCGGGTGGAGGGGGCCTGGGAAAACTGTTTTTT
>-|TRBJ1-2|-|TRBV7-9
CASSSGTHYGYTF
TGTGCCAGCAGCTCCGGGACCCACTATGGCTACACCTTC
>-|TRBJ2-7|-|TRBV19
CASSMGLTYEQYF
TGTGCCAGTAGTATGGGGCTCACCTACGAGCAGTACTTC
>TRBD1|TRBJ1-5|few|TRBV6-2/TRBV6-3
CASSYGGGRSNQPQHF
TGTGCCAGCAGTTACGGAGGGGGCCGGAGCAATCAGCCCCAGCATTTT
>TRBD1|TRBJ2-5|-|TRBV6-5
CASSYSDRGETQYF
TGTGCCAGCAGTTACTCGGACAGGGGAGAGACCCAGTACTTC
>TRBD2|TRBJ2-1|-|TRBV18
CASSPPRAGGQREQFF
TGTGCCAGCTCACCACCACGAGCGGGGGGGCAGCGGGAGCAGTTCTTC
>-|TRBJ2-3|few|TRBV27
CASNDRQRTDTQYF
TGTGCCAGCAATGACAGACAACGCACAGATACGCAGTATTTT
>-|TRBJ1-1|-|TRBV12-3/TRBV12-4
CATSLWGDKDEAFF
TGTGCCACCTCGTTATGGGGGGATAAGGATGAAGCTTTCTTT
>-|TRBJ1-4|few|TRBV20-1
CSARYSVAPRNEKLFF
TGCAGTGCTAGATACTCCGTAGCCCCGCGGAATGAAAAACTGTTTTTT
>TRBD2|TRBJ2-1|few|TRBV7-2
CASSSRLAPEQFF
TGTGCCAGCAGCAGCCGACTAGCCCCAGAGCAGTTCTTC
>TRBD1|TRBJ2-3|-|TRBV9
CASSPRDRAGTDTQYF
TGTGCCAGCAGCCCTCGGGACAGGGCAGGGACAGATACGCAGTATTTT
>TRBD1|TRBJ2-1|-|TRBV29-1
CSVESPRTGRDNEQFF
TGCAGCGTTGAGTCTCCCCGGACAGGGCGGGACAATGAGCAGTTCTTC
>-|TRBJ2-1|few|TRBV5-1
CASSLGGTGTYNEQFF
TGCGCCAGCAGCCTGGGAGGTACAGGGACCTACAATGAGCAGTTCTTC
>-|TRBJ2-1|-|TRBV27
CAIMAAGEQFF
TGTGCCATCATGGCCGCGGGTGAGCAGTTCTTC
>TRBD2|TRBJ2-5|-|TRBV20-1
CSAKGLALETQYF
TGCAGTGCGAAGGGACTAGCTCTGGAGACCCAGTACTTC
>TRBD2|TRBJ2-2|many|TRBV29-1
CSVCLAAAGELFF
TGCAGCGTTTGTCTAGCGGCGGCCGGGGAGCTGTTTTTT
>TRBD1|TRBJ1-4|few|TRBV5-1
CASSRDRASNEKLFF
TGCGCCAGCAGCCGGGACAGGGCTTCGAATGAAAAACTGTTTTTT
>TRBD2|TRBJ2-3|-|TRBV11-3
CASSLLVASGGGSTDTQYF
TGTGCCAGCAGCTTATTAGTGGCTAGCGGGGGGGGATCCACAGATACGCAGTATTTT
>-|TRBJ1-1|-|TRBV12-3/TRBV12-4
CASSPQQGGDTEAFF
TGTGCCAGCAGTCCACAACAGGGTGGGGACACTGAAGCTTTCTTT
>-|TRBJ1-1|few|TRBV21-1
CASSVRDSLNTEAFF
TGTGCCAGCAGCGTCCGGGACAGCCTAAACACTGAAGCTTTCTTT
>-|TRBJ1-4|-|TRBV12-3/TRBV12-4
CASSFEPTEKLFF
TGTGCCAGCAGTTTCGAGCCCACTGAAAAACTGTTTTTT
>-|TRBJ2-5|few|TRBV20-1
CSAQVILQETQYF
TGCAGTGCCCAGGTGATCCTTCAAGAGACCCAGTACTTC
>TRBD1|TRBJ2-2|-|TRBV5-1
CASTSGTANTGELFF
TGCGCCAGCACCTCGGGGACAGCGAACACCGGGGAGCTGTTTTTT
>-|TRBJ1-1|-|TRBV12-3/TRBV12-4
CASSLVGPIAITEAFF
TGTGCCAGCAGTTTAGTAGGCCCAATCGCGATCACTGAAGCTTTCTTT
>TRBD2|TRBJ2-5|-|TRBV20-1
CSAVAGGETQYF
TGCAGTGCTGTAGCGGGGGGCGAGACCCAGTACTTC
>-|TRBJ2-7|-|TRBV29-1
CSVGPMGAVYEQYF
TGCAGCGTTGGCCCGATGGGGGCGGTCTACGAGCAGTACTTC
>TRBD1|TRBJ2-7|-|TRBV4-3
CASSQDRDSSYEQYF
TGCGCCAGCAGCCAAGACCGGGACAGCTCCTACGAGCAGTACTTC
>TRBD2|TRBJ2-5|many|TRBV6-2/TRBV6-3
CASTTLAGGRQETQYF
TGTGCCAGCACAACCCTAGCGGGGGGGCGTCAAGAGACCCAGTACTTC
>-|TRBJ2-2|-|TRBV6-2/TRBV6-3
CASSYVGGNTGELFF
TGTGCCAGCAGTTACGTCGGGGGCAACACCGGGGAGCTGTTTTTT
>TRBD1|TRBJ2-1|many|TRBV28
CASRGQGYNEQFF
TGTGCCAGCAGAGGACAGGGATACAATGAGCAGTTCTTC
>TRBD1|TRBJ2-7|-|TRBV20-1
CSAIPGQGPHEQYF
TGCAGTGCTATCCCCGGACAGGGTCCCCACGAGCAGTACTTC
>-|TRBJ2-1|few|TRBV5-4
CASTPQGGYNEQFF
TGTGCCAGCACCCCCCAAGGCGGTTACAATGAGCAGTTCTTC